This T cell receptor (beta chain) was captured in a study of Graves' ophthalmopathy and Graves' hyperthyroidism. Turning to the study itself: Ahead of any treatment, peripheral blood was obtained at the initial diagnosis. Study results and caveats: Ophthalmopathy progression prediction by the model yielded a sensitivity of 60% to 71% and a specificity of 72.22%.

Someone took the PBMCs out of less than 11 ml of fresh peripheral blood. This CDR3 spans 15 amino acids. Trimming removed 2 bases from V and 0 bases from J; junction bases left unmatched: 2. This clonotype was detected ten times or more. The antigen remains unidentified. RNA transcripts were the source from which TCR beta CDR3 regions were amplified. RT-PCR was first run with HTBI primers, then multiplex PCR in a second round. TCRdb redid the calling of the multiplex PCR reads with MiXCR, one entry per CDR3 protein. The table lists a few hundred thousand distinct CDR3 sequences, 15% of them singletons.

The receptor comes from a woman aged 18-30 years with stable Graves' hyperthyroidism. Sequences were obtained from peripheral blood. This chain uses TRBV12-3 or TRBV12-4 with TRBJ2-5; TRBD2 matches at 8 bases. This CDR3 is CASSLTSGNQETQYF. The DNA of the CDR3 is TGTGCCAGCAGTTTAACTAGCGGAAACCAAGAGACCCAGTACTTC.